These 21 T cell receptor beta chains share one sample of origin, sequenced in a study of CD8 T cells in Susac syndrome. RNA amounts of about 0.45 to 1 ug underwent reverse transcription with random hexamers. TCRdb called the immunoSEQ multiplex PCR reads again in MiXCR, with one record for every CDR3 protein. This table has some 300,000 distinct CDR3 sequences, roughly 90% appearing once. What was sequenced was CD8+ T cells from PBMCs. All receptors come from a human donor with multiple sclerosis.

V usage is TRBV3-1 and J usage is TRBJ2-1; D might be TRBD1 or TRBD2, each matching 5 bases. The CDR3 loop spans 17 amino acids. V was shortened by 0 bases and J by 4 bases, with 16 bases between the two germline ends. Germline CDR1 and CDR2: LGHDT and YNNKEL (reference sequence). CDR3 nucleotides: TGTGCCAGCAGCCAAGAATCGGGGACGTTAGGATACAATGAGCAGTTCTTC. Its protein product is CASSQESGTLGYNEQFF.

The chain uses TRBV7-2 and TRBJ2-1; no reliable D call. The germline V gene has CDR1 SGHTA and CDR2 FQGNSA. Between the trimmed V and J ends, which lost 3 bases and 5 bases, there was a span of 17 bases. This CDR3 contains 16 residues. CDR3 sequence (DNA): TGTGCCAGCAGCTTCGCTGGCGGAGCCGGAAACAATGAGCAGTTCTTC. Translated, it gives CASSFAGGAGNNEQFF.

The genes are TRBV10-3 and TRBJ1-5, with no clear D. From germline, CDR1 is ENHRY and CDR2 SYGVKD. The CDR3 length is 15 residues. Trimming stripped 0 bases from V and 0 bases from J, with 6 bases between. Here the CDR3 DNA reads TGTGCCATCAGTGAGTCCCCCAATAGCAATCAGCCCCAGCATTTT. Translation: CAISESPNSNQPQHF.

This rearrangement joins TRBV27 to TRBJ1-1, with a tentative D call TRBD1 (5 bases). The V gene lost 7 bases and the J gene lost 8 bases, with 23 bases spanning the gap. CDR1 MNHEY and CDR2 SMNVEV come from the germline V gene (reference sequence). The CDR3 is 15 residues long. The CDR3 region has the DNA TGTGCCAGCACGACCGCGTTTGGCGGTTGGGGGGAAGCTTTCTTT. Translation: CASTTAFGGWGEAFF.

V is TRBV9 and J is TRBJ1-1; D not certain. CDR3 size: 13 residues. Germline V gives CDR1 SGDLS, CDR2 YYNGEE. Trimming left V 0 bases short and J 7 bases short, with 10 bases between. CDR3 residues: CASSVGGEIEAFF. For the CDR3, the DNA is TGTGCCAGCAGCGTAGGGGGTGAGATTGAAGCTTTCTTT.

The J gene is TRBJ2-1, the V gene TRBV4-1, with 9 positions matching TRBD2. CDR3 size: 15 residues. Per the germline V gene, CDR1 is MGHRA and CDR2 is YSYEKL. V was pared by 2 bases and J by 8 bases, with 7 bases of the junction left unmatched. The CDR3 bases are TGCGCCAGCAGCCAAACCGGAGCGGGGGGTTATGAGCAGTTCTTC. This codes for CASSQTGAGGYEQFF.

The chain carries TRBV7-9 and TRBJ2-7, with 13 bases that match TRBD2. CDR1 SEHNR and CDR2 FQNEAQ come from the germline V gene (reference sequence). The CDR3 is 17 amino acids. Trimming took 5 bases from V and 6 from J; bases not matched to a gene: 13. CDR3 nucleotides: TGTGCCAGCAGCCCTGGACTAGCGGGAGATGGTTCGGCCGAGCAGTACTTC. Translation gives CASSPGLAGDGSAEQYF. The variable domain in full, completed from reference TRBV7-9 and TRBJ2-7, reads DTGVSQNPRHKITKRGQNVTFRCDPISEHNRLYWYRQTLGQGPEFLTYFQNEAQLEKSRLLSDRFSAERPKGSFSTLEIQRTEQGDSAMYLCASSPGLAGDGSAEQYFGPGTRLTVT.

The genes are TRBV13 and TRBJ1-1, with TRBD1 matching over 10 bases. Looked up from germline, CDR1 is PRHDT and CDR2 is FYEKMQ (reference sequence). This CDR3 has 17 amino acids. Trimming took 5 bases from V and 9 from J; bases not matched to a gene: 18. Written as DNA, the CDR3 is TGTGCCAGCAGCGACTCCCTCCGGGACAGGGGCCTGGGGAAAGCTTTCTTT. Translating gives CASSDSLRDRGLGKAFF. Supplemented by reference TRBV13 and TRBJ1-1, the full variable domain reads AAGVIQSPRHLIKEKRETATLKCYPIPRHDTVYWYQQGPGQDPQFLISFYEKMQSDKGSIPDRFSAQQFSDYHSELNMSSLELGDSALYFCASSDSLRDRGLGKAFFGQGTRLTVV.

The CDR3 coding sequence is TGTGCCAGCAGCCGCCCGACAGGGGTAAATGAGCAGTTCTTC. It encodes CASSRPTGVNEQFF. This sequence joins TRBV3-1 and TRBJ2-1; 8 bases are a match to TRBD1. From germline, CDR1 is LGHDT and CDR2 YNNKEL (reference sequence). Losses at the gene ends were 4 bases for V and 7 bases for J; bases not matched to a gene: 6. The CDR3 sequence is 14 residues long.

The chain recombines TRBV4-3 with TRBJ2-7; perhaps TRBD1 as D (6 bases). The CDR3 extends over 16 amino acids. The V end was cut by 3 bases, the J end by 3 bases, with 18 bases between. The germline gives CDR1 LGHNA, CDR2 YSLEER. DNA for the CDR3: TGCGCCAGCAGCCACGGAACAGGGAACCTACACTACGAGCAGTACTTC. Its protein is CASSHGTGNLHYEQYF.

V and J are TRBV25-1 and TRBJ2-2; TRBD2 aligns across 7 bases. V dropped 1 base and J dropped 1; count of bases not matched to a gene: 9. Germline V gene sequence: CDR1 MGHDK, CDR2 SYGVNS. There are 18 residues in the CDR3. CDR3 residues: CASSELGSVAGNTGELFF. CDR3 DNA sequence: TGTGCCAGCAGTGAATTGGGCAGCGTAGCGGGGAACACCGGGGAGCTGTTTTTT.

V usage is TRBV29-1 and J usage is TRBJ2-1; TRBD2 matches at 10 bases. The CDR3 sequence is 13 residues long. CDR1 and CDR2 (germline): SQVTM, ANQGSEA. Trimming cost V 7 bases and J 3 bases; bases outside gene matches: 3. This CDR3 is CSAAGGFYNEQFF. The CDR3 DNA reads TGCAGCGCAGCGGGAGGGTTCTACAATGAGCAGTTCTTC.

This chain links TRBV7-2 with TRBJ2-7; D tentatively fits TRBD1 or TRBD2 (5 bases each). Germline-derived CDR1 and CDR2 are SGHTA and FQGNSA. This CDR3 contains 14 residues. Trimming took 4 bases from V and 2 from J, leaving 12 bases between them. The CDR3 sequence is CASSSGTETYEQYF. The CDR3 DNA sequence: TGTGCCAGCAGCTCCGGGACGGAGACCTACGAGCAGTACTTC.

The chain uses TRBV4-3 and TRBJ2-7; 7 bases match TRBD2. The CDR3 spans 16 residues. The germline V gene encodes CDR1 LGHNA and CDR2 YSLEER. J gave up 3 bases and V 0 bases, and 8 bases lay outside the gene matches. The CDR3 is CASSQDWGGPIYEQYF. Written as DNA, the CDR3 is TGCGCCAGCAGCCAAGATTGGGGGGGACCTATCTACGAGCAGTACTTC.

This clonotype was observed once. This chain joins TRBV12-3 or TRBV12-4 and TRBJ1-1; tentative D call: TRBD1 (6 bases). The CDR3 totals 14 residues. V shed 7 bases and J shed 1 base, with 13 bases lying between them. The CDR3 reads CASNPQGPNTEAFF. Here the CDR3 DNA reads TGTGCCAGCAATCCACAGGGTCCGAACACTGAAGCTTTCTTT.

Here the CDR3 reads CASSYSGGKEQYF. The CDR3 DNA is TGTGCCAGCAGTTACTCTGGCGGGAAGGAGCAGTACTTC. V is TRBV6-5 and J is TRBJ2-7; D possibly corresponds to TRBD2 (6 bases). CDR1 and CDR2 from the germline V gene are MNHEY and SVGAGI. V gave up 0 bases and J gave up 7 bases, with 10 bases separating them. CDR3 length: 13 amino acids.

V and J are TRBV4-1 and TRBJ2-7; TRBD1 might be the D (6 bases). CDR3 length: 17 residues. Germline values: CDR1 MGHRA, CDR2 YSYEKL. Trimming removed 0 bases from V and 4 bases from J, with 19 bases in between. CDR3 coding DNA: TGCGCCAGCAGCCAAGAAGGTCCCGGGACATTAGAGTACGAGCAGTACTTC. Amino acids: CASSQEGPGTLEYEQYF.

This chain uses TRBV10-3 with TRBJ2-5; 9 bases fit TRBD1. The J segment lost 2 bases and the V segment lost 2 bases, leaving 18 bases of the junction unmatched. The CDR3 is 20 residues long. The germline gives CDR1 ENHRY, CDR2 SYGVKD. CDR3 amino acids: CAISEPPPLPTGGIQETQYF. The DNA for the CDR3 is TGTGCCATCAGTGAGCCCCCCCCTCTCCCCACAGGGGGCATTCAAGAGACCCAGTACTTC.

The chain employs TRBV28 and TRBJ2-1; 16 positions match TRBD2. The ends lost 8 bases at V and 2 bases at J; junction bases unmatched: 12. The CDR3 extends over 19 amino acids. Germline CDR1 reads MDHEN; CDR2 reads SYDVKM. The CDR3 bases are TGTGCCAGCGCCTTTCCGGGACTAGCGGGAGGGCCCACCTACAATGAGCAGTTCTTC. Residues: CASAFPGLAGGPTYNEQFF. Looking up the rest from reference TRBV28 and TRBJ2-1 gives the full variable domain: DVKVTQSSRYLVKRTGEKVFLECVQDMDHENMFWYRQDPGLGLRLIYFSYDVKMKEKGDIPEGYSVSREKKERFSLILESASTNQTSMYLCASAFPGLAGGPTYNEQFFGPGTRLTVL.

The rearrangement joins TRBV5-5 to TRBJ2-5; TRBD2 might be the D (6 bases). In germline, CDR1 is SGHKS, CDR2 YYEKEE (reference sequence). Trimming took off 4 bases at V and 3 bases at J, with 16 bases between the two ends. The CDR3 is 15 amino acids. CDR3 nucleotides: TGTGCCAGCAGCGGGGGACTCGAGGAGGAAGAGACCCAGTACTTC. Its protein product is CASSGGLEEEETQYF.

This CDR3 reads CASSSPGGVAGNIQYF. The CDR3 DNA reads as TGTGCCAGCAGTTCCCCGGGGGGTGTGGCTGGGAACATTCAGTACTTC. The rearrangement links TRBV27 to TRBJ2-4, with TRBD2 identical over 7 bases. The CDR3 length is 16 residues. The V segment lost 4 bases and the J segment 7 bases; nucleotides outside the gene matches: 13. Germline V lookup: CDR1 MNHEY, CDR2 SMNVEV (reference sequence).